A single sample gave rise to the 2 T cell receptor beta chains below, sequenced in a study of cytomegalovirus exposure and HLA in healthy donors. Primers for the PCR totalled 60 Vbeta and 13 Jbeta. The data were produced by immunoSEQ multiplex PCR, yet TCRdb's version contains in-frame clones alone and is incomplete. The sample holds some 130,000 clones, 74% seen once. Sequenced sample: PBMCs. These receptor sequences come from a woman in her forties or fifties in good health and CMV-seropositive.

In DNA, the CDR3 is TGTGCCAGCAGCTCTGACTCGATCAATGAGCAGTTCTTC. Translation gives CASSSDSINEQFF. V usage is TRBV5-4 and J usage is TRBJ2-1, with unresolved D. Germline values: CDR1 SGHNT, CDR2 YYREEE (reference sequence). The CDR3 is 13 residues long. V lost 3 bases and J 6 bases, leaving 10 bases between the germline ends.

This clone was found a few times. The rearrangement links TRBV5-8 to TRBJ1-1; no definite D call. In germline, CDR1 is SGHTS, CDR2 YDEGEE. This CDR3 contains 15 residues. Trimming shortened V by 2 bases and J by 0 bases, and 11 bases separated the two germline ends. Here the CDR3 reads CASSFYGRLNTEAFF. In nucleotides, the CDR3 is TGTGCCAGCAGCTTTTATGGGCGTTTGAACACTGAAGCTTTCTTT.